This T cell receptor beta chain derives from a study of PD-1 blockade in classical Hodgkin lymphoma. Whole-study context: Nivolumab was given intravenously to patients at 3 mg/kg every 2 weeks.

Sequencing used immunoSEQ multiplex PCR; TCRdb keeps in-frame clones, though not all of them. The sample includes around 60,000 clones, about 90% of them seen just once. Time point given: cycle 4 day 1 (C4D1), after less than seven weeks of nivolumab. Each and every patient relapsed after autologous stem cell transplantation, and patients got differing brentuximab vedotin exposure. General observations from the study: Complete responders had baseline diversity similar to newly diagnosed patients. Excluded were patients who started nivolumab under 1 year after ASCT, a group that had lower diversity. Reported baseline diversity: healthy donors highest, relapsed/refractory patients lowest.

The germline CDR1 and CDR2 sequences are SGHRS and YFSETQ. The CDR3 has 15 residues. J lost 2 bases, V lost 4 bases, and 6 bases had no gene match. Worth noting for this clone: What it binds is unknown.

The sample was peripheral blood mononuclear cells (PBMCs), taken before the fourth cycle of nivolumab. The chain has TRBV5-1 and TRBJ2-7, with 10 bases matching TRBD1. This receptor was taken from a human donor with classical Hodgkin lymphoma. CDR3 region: CASSVDRGATYEQYF. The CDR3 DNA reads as TGCGCCAGCAGCGTGGACAGGGGGGCTACCTACGAGCAGTACTTC.